This TCR beta chain was profiled in a study of T cell responses to AZD1222 COVID-19 vaccine. In the case of this clone: The antigen is undetermined.

CDR3 length equals 14 residues. Trimming took off 6 bases at V and 0 bases at J, with 9 bases between the two ends. Germline assignment: CDR1 ENHRY and CDR2 SYGVKD. Study conclusions and caveats: In all cases, repertoires were sampled only after the peak T cell response. The study reported that nearly half of spike-specific TCRs target unmutated variant regions.

Some clones are missing from TCRdb's copy, which holds only in-frame ones; the method was immunoSEQ multiplex PCR. The profile covers tens of thousands of clones, with over 90% appearing a single time and around 5.2% taken by the ten largest. The chain has TRBV10-3 and TRBJ1-3; a weak D match, TRBD1 (5 bases). This specimen consisted of peripheral blood, obtained on day 0 of AZD1222 vaccination. This TCR was recovered from an adult in good health. CDR3: CAIRGQISGNTIYF. For the CDR3, the DNA is TGTGCCATCAGGGGGCAGATCTCTGGAAACACCATATATTTT.